This entry lists 3 T cell receptor beta chains sequenced from one sample in a study of blood T cell repertoires in COVID-19. Produced via immunoSEQ multiplex PCR; TCRdb's table is partial and in-frame only. The sample comprises around 97,000 clones, around four fifths of which are singletons, and about 10% rests with the top ten. Sequencing was carried out using peripheral blood. All receptors come from a man aged 70-80 years with acute or convalescent COVID-19.

V and J are TRBV6-5 and TRBJ1-5; D is unclear. The CDR3 loop spans 12 amino acids. Germline V gives CDR1 MNHEY, CDR2 SVGAGI. V was shortened by 7 bases and J by 4 bases, with 8 bases between the two germline ends. The CDR3 loop is CASTFRNQPQHF. The DNA for the CDR3 is TGTGCCAGCACCTTTAGAAATCAGCCCCAGCATTTT.

This chain links TRBV6-6 with TRBJ1-3; TRBD1 matches 12 bases. The ends lost 5 bases at V and 4 bases at J; junction bases unmatched: 12. There are 18 residues in the CDR3. The V gene's germline CDR1 is MNHNY and CDR2 SVGAGI (reference sequence). CDR3 in DNA: TGTGCCAGCAGTCCCCGGTTGGGGACAGGGGGCCTCGGAAACACCATATATTTT. The encoded protein is CASSPRLGTGGLGNTIYF.

The V call is TRBV28, the J call TRBJ1-1, with D hard to call. Trimming stripped 5 bases from V and 6 bases from J, with 10 bases between. The CDR3 is 12 amino acids. Germline V CDR1 and CDR2: MDHEN, SYDVKM. This CDR3 reads CASSRRRSEAFF. DNA of the CDR3: TGTGCCAGCAGTCGACGGAGATCTGAAGCTTTCTTT.